The clone carrying this T cell receptor (beta chain) was observed a handful of times. Its target is unknown. The sample comes from a study of response to subunit inactivated influenza vaccine. TCRdb reanalysed the RT-PCR reads using MiXCR and keeps one entry per CDR3 protein. The sample contains about 780,000 distinct CDR3 sequences, 15% to 20% of which appear only once. Overall study findings and caveats: The authors suggested that every seasonal influenza vaccination recruits few new T cells.

This CDR3 has 18 amino acids. The ends lost 6 bases at V and 1 base at J; junction bases unmatched: 18. Germline-derived CDR1 and CDR2 are DFQATT and SNEGSKA (reference sequence). The TCR sequence derives from a man in his forties or fifties who received an inactivated influenza vaccine. The rearrangement uses TRBV20-1 and TRBJ2-4; 7 bases are a match to TRBD2. The sequencing used PBMCs from blood, collected more than 4 days after vaccination. The CDR3 here is CSAIPTSYKPGAKNIQYF. Written as DNA, the CDR3 is TGCAGTGCGATCCCGACTAGCTACAAGCCAGGGGCCAAAAACATTCAGTACTTC.